The 5 T cell receptor beta chains in this list originate from one sample, sequenced in a study of T cell repertoires in cytomegalovirus infection. TCRdb re-called the reads with MiXCR, one entry per CDR3 protein. This sample has around 320,000 distinct CDR3 sequences; 9.5% occur once, and the top ten carry 3.5% to 4.5%. Sequencing was carried out using PBMCs. These receptors originate from a human donor in good health (CMV status not recorded). Some clones in this sample may be carry-over from other donors' samples.

This clonotype was detected many times. The CDR3 sequence is CASSLGQGALEQYF. The DNA for the CDR3 is TGTGCCAGCAGCTTAGGACAGGGGGCCTTGGAGCAGTACTTC. This rearrangement joins TRBV7-2 to TRBJ2-7, with TRBD1 matching over 10 bases. CDR3 length: 14 amino acids. Unmatched junction bases numbered 4, after V lost 1 base and J lost 7 bases. Per germline, CDR1 SGHTA and CDR2 FQGNSA.

This clonotype was seen many times. The chain couples TRBV7-2 to TRBJ1-5, with D unresolved. The CDR3 spans 13 residues. Trimming pared 0 bases from V and 9 bases from J, leaving 9 bases between. Per germline, CDR1 SGHTA and CDR2 FQGNSA. Here the CDR3 reads CASSLALPTPQHF. CDR3 nucleotide sequence: TGTGCCAGCAGCTTAGCCCTCCCCACGCCCCAGCATTTT.

In its sample, this clonotype was seen many times. This chain uses TRBV7-7 with TRBJ2-1; TRBD2 matches 7 bases. Trimming removed 3 bases from V and 9 bases from J; junction bases left unmatched: 14. Looked up from germline, CDR1 is SSHAT and CDR2 is FNYEAQ (reference sequence). The CDR3 spans 16 residues. The CDR3 DNA is TGTGCCAGCAGCTTCGATCGGGAGTCTGAGCGGGGTGAGCAGTTCTTC. This gives the protein CASSFDRESERGEQFF.

There are a few counts of this clonotype. The V and J genes are TRBV15 and TRBJ1-4; D not resolved. Trimming pared 2 bases from V and 8 bases from J, leaving 18 bases between. Looked up from germline, CDR1 is LNHNV and CDR2 is YYDKDF (reference sequence). CDR3 length: 16 residues. Written as DNA, the CDR3 is TGTGCCACCAGCAGATCCCTCGCCGCAGAACGGGAAAAACTGTTTTTT. It encodes CATSRSLAAEREKLFF.

This chain links TRBV7-6 with TRBJ2-7; D might be TRBD2 (6 bases). Trimming took off 1 base at V and 1 base at J, with 11 bases between the two ends. CDR1 and CDR2 (germline): SGHVS, FNYEAQ. This CDR3 is built from 15 residues. The CDR3 loop reads CASSLGPGVSYEQYF. DNA for the CDR3: TGTGCCAGCAGCTTAGGTCCGGGGGTTTCCTACGAGCAGTACTTC.